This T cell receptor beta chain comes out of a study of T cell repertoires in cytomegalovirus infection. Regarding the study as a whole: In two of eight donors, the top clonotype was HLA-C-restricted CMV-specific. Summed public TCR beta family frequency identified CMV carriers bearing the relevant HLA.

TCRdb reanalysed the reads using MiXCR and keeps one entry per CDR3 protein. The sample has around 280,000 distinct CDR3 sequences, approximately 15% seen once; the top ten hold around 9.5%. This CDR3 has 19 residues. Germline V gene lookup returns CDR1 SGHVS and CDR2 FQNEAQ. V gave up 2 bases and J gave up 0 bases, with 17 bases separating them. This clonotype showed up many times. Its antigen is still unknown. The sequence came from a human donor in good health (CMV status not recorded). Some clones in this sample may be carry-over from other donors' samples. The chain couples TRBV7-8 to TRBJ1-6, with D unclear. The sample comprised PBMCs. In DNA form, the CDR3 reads TGTGCCAGCAGCTTAAATATCCCCGTCGGTAGCTCCTATAATTCACCCCTCCACTTT. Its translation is CASSLNIPVGSSYNSPLHF.